What follows are 9 T cell receptor beta chains derived from one specimen sequenced in a study of T cell repertoires in cytomegalovirus infection. TCRdb reprocessed the reads with MiXCR, giving one entry per CDR3 protein. The data show roughly 190,000 distinct CDR3 sequences, nearly 9.5% seen once. The source material was PBMCs. The receptors originated from a human donor in good health (CMV status not recorded). Some clones in this sample may be carry-over from other donors' samples.

This clonotype appeared a few times. The V gene is TRBV19, the J gene TRBJ1-2; D call uncertain. Trimming shortened V by 3 bases and J by 4 bases, and 9 bases separated the two germline ends. The CDR3 is 13 amino acids. Germline V gives CDR1 LNHDA, CDR2 SQIVND (reference sequence). CDR3 protein: CASSMGSSYGYTF. CDR3 DNA: TGTGCCAGTAGTATGGGGTCCAGCTATGGCTACACCTTC.

In this sample, this clonotype turned up many times. CDR3 coding DNA: TGTGCCAGCAGCTTAGGACTAGCGGGAGCCTACGAGCAGTACTTC. It encodes CASSLGLAGAYEQYF. The gene calls are TRBV7-8 and TRBJ2-7; TRBD2 matches 12 bases. Losses at the gene ends were 1 base for V and 2 bases for J; bases not matched to a gene: 0. Germline V gene sequence: CDR1 SGHVS, CDR2 FQNEAQ. CDR3 length equals 15 residues. The variable domain in full, with the rest retrieved from reference TRBV7-8 and TRBJ2-7, is GAGVSQSPRYKVAKRGQDVALRCDPISGHVSLFWYQQALGQGPEFLTYFQNEAQLDKSGLPSDRFFAERPEGSVSTLKIQRTQQEDSAVYLCASSLGLAGAYEQYFGPGTRLTVT.

This clonotype occurred many times. J is TRBJ1-1 and V is TRBV7-2; TRBD1 agrees at 7 bases. Germline CDR1 and CDR2: SGHTA and FQGNSA. The CDR3 runs 16 residues. Trimming cost V 5 bases and J 1 base; bases outside gene matches: 10. This CDR3 is CASSLQGRGANTEAFF. CDR3 DNA sequence: TGTGCCAGCAGCCTACAGGGGAGGGGGGCGAACACTGAAGCTTTCTTT.

This clonotype occurred many times. The chain couples TRBV7-2 to TRBJ2-2, with unresolved D. Per germline, CDR1 SGHTA and CDR2 FQGNSA. The germline V and J ends were trimmed by 5 bases and 1 base, with 8 bases remaining between them. The CDR3 sequence is 14 residues long. In DNA, the CDR3 is TGTGCCAGCAGCCCCCTACGGAACACCGGGGAGCTGTTTTTT. This codes for CASSPLRNTGELFF.

The V gene is TRBV19, the J gene TRBJ1-1; D gene unclear. Germline lookup yields CDR1 LNHDA and CDR2 SQIVND (reference sequence). The length of the CDR3 is 15 residues. Deletions cut 4 bases from V and 1 base from J, with 13 bases between. The CDR3 region has the DNA TGTGCCAGTAGTAACCTCCGGGTAGGGAACACTGAAGCTTTCTTT. Protein product: CASSNLRVGNTEAFF.

This clonotype occurred many times. The V and J genes are TRBV7-2 and TRBJ2-1; D possibly corresponds to TRBD1 (5 bases). V lost 5 bases to trimming and J lost 7 bases, with 9 bases between them. The CDR3 is 12 amino acids. Germline CDR1 and CDR2: SGHTA and FQGNSA. The CDR3 DNA sequence: TGTGCCAGCAGCCGCGACAGAAATGAGCAGTTCTTC. Amino acid sequence: CASSRDRNEQFF.

This clonotype occurred many times. This chain uses TRBV6-1 with TRBJ1-1, with D tentatively TRBD1 (6 bases). CDR3 length: 14 amino acids. The V gene lost 5 bases and the J gene lost 1 base, with 11 bases spanning the gap. CDR1 is MNHNS, CDR2 SASEGT, per germline. CDR3 sequence (DNA): TGTGCCAGCAGTTTAACAGGGAGGAACACTGAAGCTTTCTTT. The encoded protein is CASSLTGRNTEAFF.

This clonotype was counted many times. The chain employs TRBV7-2 and TRBJ2-3; D possibly corresponds to TRBD2 (7 bases). Germline CDR1 is SGHTA and CDR2 is FQGNSA. The CDR3 runs to 15 residues. V lost 1 base to trimming and J lost 5 bases, with 13 bases between them. CDR3 amino acids: CASSLVGGAIDTQYF. The CDR3 DNA sequence: TGTGCCAGCAGCTTAGTTGGGGGGGCGATAGATACGCAGTATTTT.

This clonotype was detected ten times or more. V usage is TRBV7-6 and J usage is TRBJ2-1; D is unclear. The CDR3 spans 16 residues. Per germline, CDR1 SGHVS and CDR2 FNYEAQ. Trimming stripped 0 bases from V and 0 bases from J, with 9 bases between. CDR3 residues: CASSLAGASSYNEQFF. The CDR3 DNA sequence: TGTGCCAGCAGCTTAGCTGGAGCTAGCTCCTACAATGAGCAGTTCTTC.